A selection of T cell receptor beta chains follows, all from one sample in a study of blood T cell repertoires in COVID-19. The repertoire was sequenced with immunoSEQ multiplex PCR; TCRdb's copy has only in-frame clones and lacks some. Among approximately 160,000 clones listed, approximately 80% were seen once. The material sequenced was peripheral blood. Receptors were obtained from a woman of 80 years or more with active or convalescent COVID-19. Each CDR3 is given with its conserved first and last residue. The D gene is left open where the match is weak. Clone size is shown for a subset of rows, as once, few, many or a class of expanded clone.

size: NA; D: TRBD2; V: TRBV4-1; J: TRBJ2-1; DNA: TGCGCCAGCAGCCAAGAAAGTCTCGTACTAGCGCTGGGGGATGAGCAGTTCTTC; CDR3: CASSQESLVLALGDEQFF
size: once; D: TRBD1; V: TRBV5-1; J: TRBJ2-7; DNA: TGCGCCAGCAGCCCTCTGGGACAGGCCTACGAGCAGTACTTC; CDR3: CASSPLGQAYEQYF
size: NA; D: NA; V: TRBV5-4; J: TRBJ1-6; DNA: TGTGCCAGCAGCTCACAGGGCAATTCACCCCTCCACTTT; CDR3: CASSSQGNSPLHF
size: few; D: NA; V: TRBV19; J: TRBJ1-3; DNA: TGTGCCAGTAGTCCTCAGGAGGGGAGGGTATATTTT; CDR3: CASSPQEGRVYF
size: NA; D: TRBD1; V: TRBV4-3; J: TRBJ1-2; DNA: TGCGCCAGCAGCCAAGCCAGGGGGGAGTACTATGGCTACACCTTC; CDR3: CASSQARGEYYGYTF
size: NA; D: NA; V: TRBV19; J: TRBJ1-5; DNA: TGTGCCAGTAGTGGCTCAGGGTCAACCCAATATAGCAATCAGCCCCAGCATTTT; CDR3: CASSGSGSTQYSNQPQHF
size: NA; D: TRBD1; V: TRBV5-1; J: TRBJ1-5; DNA: TGCGCCAGCAGCTTGACCGGGACAGGGGGCGGTCAGCCCCAGCATTTT; CDR3: CASSLTGTGGGQPQHF
size: NA; D: TRBD2; V: TRBV9; J: TRBJ2-1; DNA: TGTGCCAGCAGCCCGCGACTAGCGGGGGCCCTCTACAATGAGCAGTTCTTC; CDR3: CASSPRLAGALYNEQFF
size: NA; D: NA; V: TRBV11-3; J: TRBJ1-2; DNA: TGTGCCAGCAGCTATGTTGGGCAGAACGAGTATGGCTACACCTTC; CDR3: CASSYVGQNEYGYTF
size: NA; D: TRBD1; V: TRBV20-1; J: TRBJ1-1; DNA: TGCAGCGCGGACAGGCGTGAAGCTTTCTTT; CDR3: CSADRREAFF
size: NA; D: TRBD1; V: TRBV3-1/TRBV3-2; J: TRBJ1-1; DNA: TGTGCCAGCAGCCAAGAGGACAGGGGGGGTTCGAACACTGAAGCTTTCTTT; CDR3: CASSQEDRGGSNTEAFF
size: NA; D: NA; V: TRBV5-1; J: TRBJ1-1; DNA: TGCGCCAGCAGCTGGGGCGGGGGCGCGAGCACTGAAGCTTTCTTT; CDR3: CASSWGGGASTEAFF
size: few; D: TRBD1; V: TRBV18; J: TRBJ1-5; DNA: TGTGCCAGCTCGGGACAGGGGTTGTCTCAGCCCCAGCATTTT; CDR3: CASSGQGLSQPQHF
size: once; D: TRBD1; V: TRBV29-1; J: TRBJ2-1; DNA: TGCAGCGTGCGAACCGGGACAGGGGTCCATGAGCAGTTCTTC; CDR3: CSVRTGTGVHEQFF
size: NA; D: TRBD1; V: TRBV19; J: TRBJ2-7; DNA: TGTGCCAGTAGTATAGCACCGGACAGGGGGCCTTACGAGCAGTACTTC; CDR3: CASSIAPDRGPYEQYF
size: NA; D: NA; V: TRBV12-3/TRBV12-4; J: TRBJ1-1; DNA: TGTGCCAGCAGGGCTCGGAGGTTGGATGAAGCTTTCTTT; CDR3: CASRARRLDEAFF
size: NA; D: NA; V: TRBV9; J: TRBJ2-2; DNA: TGTGCCAGCAGCGTAGTGTATGGGGGCGTCGGGGAGCTGTTTTTT; CDR3: CASSVVYGGVGELFF
size: once; D: TRBD2; V: TRBV7-8; J: TRBJ2-1; DNA: TGTGCCAGCAGCCCCTCGGTGGCGGGGGGCCTCAATGAGCAGTTCTTC; CDR3: CASSPSVAGGLNEQFF
size: NA; D: NA; V: TRBV3-1/TRBV3-2; J: TRBJ2-3; DNA: TGTGCCAGCAGCCGAGCAGATACGCAGTATTTT; CDR3: CASSRADTQYF
size: NA; D: NA; V: TRBV7-2; J: TRBJ1-2; DNA: TGTGCCAGCAGCTTCCCAGGAGGCAGTAACTATGGCTACACCTTC; CDR3: CASSFPGGSNYGYTF
size: few; D: NA; V: TRBV18; J: TRBJ2-1; DNA: TGTGCCAGCTCCCCGGGATCACTCAATGAGCAGTTCTTC; CDR3: CASSPGSLNEQFF
size: few; D: NA; V: TRBV7-8; J: TRBJ1-2; DNA: TGTGCCAGCAGCTTAGTGGGCGGGACCTATGGCTACACCTTC; CDR3: CASSLVGGTYGYTF
size: few; D: NA; V: TRBV3-1/TRBV3-2; J: TRBJ1-1; DNA: TGTGCCAGCAGGAGCGGGACATATAACACTGAAGCTTTCTTT; CDR3: CASRSGTYNTEAFF
size: NA; D: TRBD1; V: TRBV30; J: TRBJ2-6; DNA: TGTGCCTGGACTGGGACAGGGCAGCTTAAGTTCTCTGGGGCCAACGTCCTGACTTTC; CDR3: CAWTGTGQLKFSGANVLTF
size: NA; D: NA; V: TRBV9; J: TRBJ1-5; DNA: TGTGCCAGCAGCGTAGATGGAGATCAGCCCCAGCATTTT; CDR3: CASSVDGDQPQHF
size: NA; D: NA; V: TRBV5-1; J: TRBJ2-3; DNA: TGCGCCAGCAGCATGGGGTCTAGTACAGATACGCAGTATTTT; CDR3: CASSMGSSTDTQYF
size: NA; D: NA; V: TRBV3-1/TRBV3-2; J: TRBJ2-3; DNA: TGTGCCAGCAGCCAGGTGGGGGGGACAAACGGAAATACGCAGTATTTT; CDR3: CASSQVGGTNGNTQYF
size: once; D: TRBD2; V: TRBV11-3; J: TRBJ2-1; DNA: TGTGCCAGCGCCCGAGGGAGGGGACCATACAATGAGCAGTTCTTC; CDR3: CASARGRGPYNEQFF
size: NA; D: NA; V: TRBV5-4; J: TRBJ1-1; DNA: TGTGCCAGCCGATGGGAGGGGATGATGAACACTGAAGCTTTCTTT; CDR3: CASRWEGMMNTEAFF
size: NA; D: TRBD1; V: TRBV6-5; J: TRBJ2-7; DNA: TGTGCCAGCAGTTACGGCACAGGGGGGATCTACGAGCAGTACTTC; CDR3: CASSYGTGGIYEQYF
size: few; D: NA; V: TRBV27; J: TRBJ1-6; DNA: TGTGCCAGCAGTTTACAGAGGGATTCACCCCTCCACTTT; CDR3: CASSLQRDSPLHF
size: NA; D: NA; V: TRBV5-1; J: TRBJ1-4; DNA: TGCGCCAGCAAGGAACAGGGAACGCCTGAGGAAAAACTGTTTTTT; CDR3: CASKEQGTPEEKLFF
size: NA; D: NA; V: TRBV18; J: TRBJ1-1; DNA: TGTGCCAGCTCACCCCCAGGGGAAGTCGAAGCTTTCTTT; CDR3: CASSPPGEVEAFF
size: NA; D: NA; V: TRBV5-5; J: TRBJ2-1; DNA: TGTGCCAGCAGCCGCCTCAGGTTTGGTGAGCAGTTCTTC; CDR3: CASSRLRFGEQFF
size: NA; D: NA; V: TRBV30; J: TRBJ1-1; DNA: TGTGCCTCGCGGCGCGGGAACACTGAAGCTTTCTTT; CDR3: CASRRGNTEAFF
size: once; D: TRBD1; V: TRBV6-6; J: TRBJ1-5; DNA: TGTGCCAGCAGTTACCCGGGACAGGGTCAGCCCCAGCATTTT; CDR3: CASSYPGQGQPQHF
size: NA; D: TRBD1; V: TRBV5-5; J: TRBJ1-6; DNA: TGTGCCAGCGGAGGTATAGGACAGGGGAACTCACCCCTCCACTTT; CDR3: CASGGIGQGNSPLHF
size: few; D: NA; V: TRBV7-2; J: TRBJ1-1; DNA: TGTGCCAGCAGCCCAGCCCCGGGGGTTACGGCTTTCTTT; CDR3: CASSPAPGVTAFF
size: few; D: TRBD1; V: TRBV7-3; J: TRBJ1-1; DNA: TGTGCCAGCAGCTTAATCAGGACAGGGAACACTGAAGCTTTCTTT; CDR3: CASSLIRTGNTEAFF
size: NA; D: TRBD1; V: TRBV27; J: TRBJ2-2; DNA: TGTGCCAGCAGTTTAGACAGGGTGAATCCTCGCGGGGAGCTGTTTTTT; CDR3: CASSLDRVNPRGELFF
size: NA; D: NA; V: TRBV4-2; J: TRBJ1-1; DNA: TGTGCCAGCAGCCAAGAAACAACCATGAACACTGAAGCTTTCTTT; CDR3: CASSQETTMNTEAFF
size: once; D: TRBD2; V: TRBV12-5; J: TRBJ2-5; DNA: TGTGCTAGTGGTTTGATGAGCGGGGGGGCAGAGACCCAGTACTTC; CDR3: CASGLMSGGAETQYF
size: NA; D: NA; V: TRBV12-5; J: TRBJ1-5; DNA: TGTGCTAGTGGACTCGACAGGAGGCAGCCCCAGCATTTT; CDR3: CASGLDRRQPQHF
size: NA; D: TRBD1; V: TRBV6-6; J: TRBJ1-5; DNA: TGTGCCAGCAGTCGTCGACCAAAACAGGGGGCTAGTCAGCCCCAGCATTTT; CDR3: CASSRRPKQGASQPQHF
size: NA; D: NA; V: TRBV11-2; J: TRBJ1-1; DNA: TGTGCCAGCAGCTTCGGGGAAACTGAAGCTTTCTTT; CDR3: CASSFGETEAFF
size: NA; D: TRBD1; V: TRBV6-5; J: TRBJ1-1; DNA: TGTGCCAGCAGTCCCCGACAGGGTAGTGCTGAAGCTTTCTTT; CDR3: CASSPRQGSAEAFF
size: NA; D: NA; V: TRBV3-1/TRBV3-2; J: TRBJ1-3; DNA: TGTGCCAGCAGCCGCAAGGCCGGGGGTGCCACTGGAAACACCATATATTTT; CDR3: CASSRKAGGATGNTIYF
size: NA; D: TRBD2; V: TRBV19; J: TRBJ2-7; DNA: TGTGCCAGTACCCCCCAGGCTCGGGGGGTCTACGAGCAGTACTTC; CDR3: CASTPQARGVYEQYF